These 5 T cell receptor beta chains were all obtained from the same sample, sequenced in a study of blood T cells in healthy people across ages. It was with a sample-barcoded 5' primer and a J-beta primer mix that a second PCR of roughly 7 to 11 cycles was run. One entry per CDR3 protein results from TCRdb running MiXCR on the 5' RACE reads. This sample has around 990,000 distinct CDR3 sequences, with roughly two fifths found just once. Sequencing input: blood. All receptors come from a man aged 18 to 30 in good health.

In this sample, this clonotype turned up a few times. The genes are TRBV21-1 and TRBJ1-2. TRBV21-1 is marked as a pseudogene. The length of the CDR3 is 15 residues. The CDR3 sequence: CASSKEVSKGGGYTF. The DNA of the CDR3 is TGTGCCAGCAGCAAAGAGGTGTCGAAGGGAGGTGGCTACACCTTC.

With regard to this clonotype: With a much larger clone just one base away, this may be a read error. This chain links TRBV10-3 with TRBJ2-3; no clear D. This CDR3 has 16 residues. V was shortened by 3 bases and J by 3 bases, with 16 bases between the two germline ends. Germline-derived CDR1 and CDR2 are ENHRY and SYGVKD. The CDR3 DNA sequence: TGTGCCATCAGTGACCCCCTGCGTGGTCGTACAGATACGCAGTATTTT. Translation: CAISDPLRGRTDTQYF.

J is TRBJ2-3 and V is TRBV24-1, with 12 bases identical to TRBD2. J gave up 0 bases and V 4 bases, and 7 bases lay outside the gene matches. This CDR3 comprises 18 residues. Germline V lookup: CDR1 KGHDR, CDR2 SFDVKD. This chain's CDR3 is CATSEPSGRGSSTDTQYF. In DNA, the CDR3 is TGTGCCACCAGTGAACCTAGCGGGAGGGGCTCTAGCACAGATACGCAGTATTTT.

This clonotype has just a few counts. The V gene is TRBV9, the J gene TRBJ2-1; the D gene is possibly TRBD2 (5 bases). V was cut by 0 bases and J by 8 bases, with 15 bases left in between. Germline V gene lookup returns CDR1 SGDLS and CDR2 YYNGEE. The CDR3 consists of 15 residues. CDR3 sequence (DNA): TGTGCCAGCAGCGTAGCGAGAATAGAGGGTCATGAGCAGTTCTTC. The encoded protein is CASSVARIEGHEQFF.

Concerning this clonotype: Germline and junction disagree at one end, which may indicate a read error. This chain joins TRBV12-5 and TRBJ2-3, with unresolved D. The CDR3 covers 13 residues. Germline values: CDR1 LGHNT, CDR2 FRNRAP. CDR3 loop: CASGSHNTDTQYF. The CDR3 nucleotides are TGCGCTAGTGGTTCCCACAACACAGATACGCAGTATTTT.